This passage covers 2 T cell receptor beta chains from one sample sequenced in a study of cytomegalovirus exposure and HLA in healthy donors (dated 2017 in TCRdb). Library preparation used the immunoSEQ multiplex PCR assay. A mixture of 60 forward primers for TCR Vbeta segments and 13 reverse primers for TCR Jbeta segments was used in the multiplex PCR. TCRdb took over this immuneACCESS table, retaining in-frame rearrangements with V and J assigned. Such tables are incomplete; in checked studies, under half of the missing clones stem from an unresolved V gene, and the remainder is unexplained. This sample's clone table shows about 46,000 clones. Less than 1.2% of the sample belongs to the ten largest clones. The specimen was PBMCs. The receptors here all came from a woman between 40 and 55 years old in good health and CMV-seronegative.

CDR3 DNA sequence: TGCGCCAGCAGCCAAAGGACGGGGGGATCCTACGAGCAGTACTTC. Its translation: CASSQRTGGSYEQYF. The V call is TRBV5-1, the J call TRBJ2-7; 7 nucleotides line up with TRBD2. V was clipped by 4 bases and J by 1 base; unmatched bases: 8. CDR1 and CDR2 (germline): SGHRS, YFSETQ. The CDR3 is made up of 15 amino acids.

The V and J genes are TRBV19 and TRBJ1-2, with a weak D call TRBD1 (6 bases). Between the trimmed V and J ends, which lost 7 bases and 0 bases, there was a span of 12 bases. Per the germline V gene, CDR1 is LNHDA and CDR2 is SQIVND (reference sequence). The CDR3 is 14 residues long. The CDR3 loop reads CASKGQQANYGYTF. The CDR3 DNA reads as TGTGCCAGTAAAGGACAGCAGGCTAACTATGGCTACACCTTC.